This TCR beta chain was observed in a study of relationships among human T cell subsets (dated by TCRdb to the early 2010s). Concerning the study at large: Sequencing was performed on eight distinct blood T cell populations: pan T, CD8 cytotoxic, regulatory, Th1, Th2, naive plus transitional, activated and memory cells.

General study outcomes and caveats: Substantial sharing of CDR3s among Th1, Th2 and regulatory T cells was interpreted as suggestive of stochastic cell fate choices. Across the seven subsets, no statistically significant differences turned up in V, D and J usage, CDR3 length, or N-nucleotide additions. More than 60% of CD8+ cytotoxic sequences came from clones with more than 100 reads, while the regulatory and Th2 subsets showed few clones of that size. A CD4+CD8+ double-positive population could not be excluded by the bead-based sorting. T cell counts went unrecorded for a couple of pan T samples, which were processed alongside pan B cells.

T cell subsets were isolated with Miltenyi superparamagnetic beads coated with subset-specific monoclonal antibodies. Every T cell population came from peripheral blood. Whole blood was subjected to Ficoll separation to obtain mononuclear cells, from which monocytes were subsequently depleted using anti-CD14 microbeads. Right after isolation, the cell populations were resuspended in RNAprotect reagent. In general terms, the pan T sample was made up of CD3+ T cells. Libraries were constructed by multiplex PCR. The data were produced on a 454 GS FLX. Semiquantitative ARM-PCR was used to amplify the TCR alpha and beta CDR3 regions from mRNA. In ARM-PCR, tagged nested gene-specific primers were used first, and exponential amplification was then carried out by communal superprimers. Before the first-round PCR products went through the second amplification round, exonuclease was used to remove the nested primers. Amplicons were sequenced on the 454 platform, which allows rapid sequencing of millions of DNA fragments without cloning bias. A read counted as effective if the read could be mapped to both V and J germline segments. The paper's processing steps were these. IRmap was used to assign reads to germline V, D and J segments, relying on pyromap, a Smith-Waterman modification adapted to 454 sequencing errors. Cutoffs set at the 99th percentile of alignment scores from simulated random sequences were applied to filter D-beta assignments. The amino acids between the conserved V-segment Y[YFLI]C motif and the J-segment [FW]GXGT motif were defined as CDR3. Repertoire diversity was estimated with a compound Poisson process model previously applied to large-scale EST data. A procedure for detecting cross-contamination was used to argue that sample contamination was not the source of the shared CDR3s. TCRdb itself trimmed the public reads at Q25 with fastp, ran MiXCR and retained productive beta chains. Identical CDR3 proteins give one entry, which carries the most common genes and DNA. TCRdb, not the authors, supplied the V and J calls. The sample profile shows roughly 15,000 distinct CDR3 sequences; around 62% of them were found once. Of the sample, around 37% is held by the ten largest clones.

In the case of this clonotype: No cognate antigen has been identified for it. No per-base quality is available; no much larger clone lies one base away.

Its CDR3 holds 14 amino acids, cysteine through phenylalanine. The CDR3 DNA has 42 bases and is translated from base 1. V was cut back by 5 bases and J by 4 bases, leaving a gap of 12 bases between them. Based on the germline V gene, the CDR1 and CDR2 sequences are SQVTM and ANQGSEA. This receptor chain uses TRBV29-1 and TRBJ2-6; no D gene is confidently identified. The sequence derives from a man aged 35 to 55 in good health. Sequenced sample: total T cells sorted from blood. The cell subset or site label, as the study defines it: CD3+ T cells in general. The CDR3 region has the sequence CSVTNQSGANVLTF. The DNA sequence is as follows: TGCAGCGTTACCAATCAGTCGGGGGCCAACGTCCTGACTTTC.